This T cell receptor beta chain was recorded in a study of a mutant IDH1 vaccine in newly diagnosed glioma. Looking at the study overall: The therapy given earlier, which was standard therapy, consisted of radiotherapy, temozolomide, or both, and most of the patients received both.

Per germline, CDR1 SGHVS and CDR2 FQNEAQ. The CDR3 length is 17 residues. The V gene lost 1 base and the J gene lost 5 bases, with 20 bases spanning the gap. TCRdb keeps only in-frame clones here, not all; method: immunoSEQ multiplex PCR. The sample holds approximately 100,000 clones; roughly 89% are singletons and the top ten take approximately 0.6%. Indicated time point: baseline, week 1 (first vaccination visit). This sample's treatment: pre-vaccination baseline after standard-of-care therapy. Patients carried new grade 3 or 4 IDH1-mutant astrocytomas lacking nuclear ATRX. For this clone: Antigen unknown.

Regarding the study as a whole: Vaccine-induced immune responses were detected in 85% to 95% of patients.

The receptor comes from a woman aged 45-65 years with glioma. This chain joins TRBV7-8 and TRBJ1-2; D may be TRBD1 (5 bases). The starting material was PBMCs, obtained from a glioma patient treated with radiotherapy, temozolomide or both. CDR3 DNA sequence: TGTGCCAGCAGCTTAGTAGTGGGAACAGGTTCAACGTATGGCTACACCTTC. Residues: CASSLVVGTGSTYGYTF.